Following are 18 T cell receptor beta chains from one sample sequenced in a study of blood T cell repertoires in COVID-19. TCRdb keeps only in-frame clones here, not all; method: immunoSEQ multiplex PCR. The table has 100,000 to 120,000 clones, roughly 87% seen once. Specimen: peripheral blood. All receptors derive from a human donor in a cohort sampled during active COVID-19.

The V call is TRBV5-6, the J call TRBJ2-1, with TRBD2 identical over 8 bases. V gave up 1 base and J gave up 4 bases; unmatched junction bases: 13. The CDR3 covers 18 residues. Germline assignment: CDR1 SGHDT and CDR2 YYEEEE. CDR3 sequence (DNA): TGTGCCAGCAGCTTGTTCCGACTAGCGAACTTCCCTTACAATGAGCAGTTCTTC. The encoded protein is CASSLFRLANFPYNEQFF.

In DNA, the CDR3 is TGCGCCAGCACGCCAGGTCCGGGAGGTGGCTACACCTTC. It is translated as CASTPGPGGGYTF. The chain recombines TRBV5-1 with TRBJ1-2; D gene unclear. The germline gives CDR1 SGHRS, CDR2 YFSETQ. V lost 6 bases, J lost 7 bases, and 16 bases lay in between. CDR3 length equals 13 residues.

The gene calls are TRBV29-1 and TRBJ2-5; D may be TRBD2 (5 bases). Trimming left V 3 bases short and J 5 bases short, with 10 bases between. The germline CDR1 and CDR2 sequences are SQVTM and ANQGSEA. The CDR3 extends over 12 amino acids. In DNA form, the CDR3 reads TGCAGCGTTGAGGGCGGCGGGGAGACCCAGTACTTC. Amino acids: CSVEGGGETQYF.

This clone was found a few times. The junction departs from the called germline gene at one end, perhaps through a read error. This chain connects TRBV7-7 to TRBJ2-1, with 12 bases identical to TRBD2. The CDR3 loop spans 18 amino acids. Germline V CDR1 and CDR2: SSHAT, FNYEAQ (reference sequence). The CDR3 DNA follows: TGTGCTAGCAGCTTAGATCTAGCGGGAGGGCCGGGACACAATGAGCAGTTCTTC. Amino acid sequence: CASSLDLAGGPGHNEQFF.

The chain joins TRBV13 to TRBJ2-7; 11 nucleotides line up with TRBD2. Looked up from germline, CDR1 is PRHDT and CDR2 is FYEKMQ (reference sequence). J gave up 4 bases and V 5 bases, and 10 bases lay outside the gene matches. The CDR3 has 16 residues. The CDR3 region is CASSPGHSGGAYEQYF. The CDR3 nucleotides read TGTGCCAGCAGCCCCGGGCATAGCGGGGGGGCATACGAGCAGTACTTC.

The chain is built from TRBV2 and TRBJ2-5; a possible D gene is TRBD1 (5 bases). Germline values: CDR1 SNHLY, CDR2 FYNNEI. This CDR3 has 14 residues. V gave up 6 bases and J gave up 5 bases, with 16 bases separating them. CDR3 sequence reads: CASRALGDRETQYF. The CDR3 region has the DNA TGTGCCAGCAGGGCGTTAGGGGATAGGGAGACCCAGTACTTC. The full variable domain, its missing parts supplied by reference TRBV2 and TRBJ2-5, is EPEVTQTPSHQVTQMGQEVILRCVPISNHLYFYWYRQILGQKVEFLVSFYNNEISEKSEIFDDQFSVERPDGSNFTLKIRSTKLEDSAMYFCASRALGDRETQYFGPGTRLLVL.

The chain is built from TRBV5-1 and TRBJ2-7, with 7 positions matching TRBD2. There are 14 residues in the CDR3. Germline-derived CDR1 and CDR2 are SGHRS and YFSETQ. The J segment lost 1 base and the V segment lost 0 bases, leaving 1 base of the junction unmatched. The CDR3 DNA sequence: TGCGCCAGCAGCTTGGAGGGACTATCCTACGAGCAGTACTTC. It yields the protein CASSLEGLSYEQYF.

This chain connects TRBV3-1 (or the pseudogene TRBV3-2) to TRBJ2-5, with unresolved D. Looked up from germline, CDR1 is LGHDT and CDR2 is YNNKEL (reference sequence). The CDR3 covers 12 residues. The V end lost 6 bases, the J end lost 2 bases, and 7 bases lay between the germline ends. The CDR3 loop is CASRNRQETQYF. The CDR3 bases are TGTGCCAGCAGGAACAGACAAGAGACCCAGTACTTC.

The chain is built from TRBV21-1 and TRBJ1-3; the table's TRBD1 call for D was not verified on the DNA. TRBV21-1 is termed a pseudogene. The CDR3 loop spans 16 amino acids. The CDR3 is CASSKRRQGARNTIYF. The CDR3 bases are TGTGCCAGCAGCAAAAGGAGGCAGGGGGCGAGAAACACCATATATTTT.

The chain couples TRBV19 to TRBJ1-1; unclear D gene. The CDR3 extends over 14 amino acids. Germline V gene sequence: CDR1 LNHDA, CDR2 SQIVND (reference sequence). Trimming cost V 1 base and J 5 bases, with 11 bases left between them. The DNA for the CDR3 is TGTGCCAGTAGTATAGGGTCTGCGGGTACTGAAGCTTTCTTT. Its translation is CASSIGSAGTEAFF.

The genes are TRBV12-3 or TRBV12-4 and TRBJ2-2; D call uncertain. Trimming shortened V by 3 bases and J by 7 bases, and 6 bases separated the two germline ends. This CDR3 is 12 amino acids long. The CDR3 loop is CASSFVYGELFF. CDR3 in DNA: TGTGCCAGCAGTTTTGTGTACGGGGAGCTGTTTTTT.

The chain employs TRBV2 and TRBJ1-2; 11 positions match TRBD1. In germline, CDR1 is SNHLY, CDR2 FYNNEI. The CDR3 loop spans 14 amino acids. V was pared by 4 bases and J by 2 bases, with 0 bases of the junction left unmatched. CDR3 nucleotide sequence: TGTGCCAGCAGTGGGACAGGGGGCAACTATGGCTACACCTTC. It specifies CASSGTGGNYGYTF.

CDR3: CASSRLPTGRPGYGYTF. In nucleotides, the CDR3 is TGCGCCAGCAGTCGGCTGCCTACCGGGAGACCTGGCTATGGCTACACCTTC. This chain links TRBV23-1 with TRBJ1-2; D gene unclear. TRBV23-1 is labeled an ORF, and its function is uncertain. The CDR3 totals 17 residues. The germline V and J ends were trimmed by 4 bases and 4 bases, with 22 bases remaining between them.

The chain is built from TRBV5-4 and TRBJ2-1, with 9 bases aligning to TRBD1. Germline loops: CDR1 SGHNT, CDR2 YYREEE (reference sequence). This CDR3 is 15 amino acids long. V was pared by 5 bases and J by 5 bases, with 8 bases of the junction left unmatched. CDR3 sequence (DNA): TGTGCCAGCAGGACCCGGGACAGGGTACACAATGAGCAGTTCTTC. Translating it yields CASRTRDRVHNEQFF.

This CDR3 reads CASSLYVGGRNEQFF. CDR3 DNA: TGCGCCAGCAGCTTGTATGTGGGAGGTCGGAATGAGCAGTTCTTC. The chain combines TRBV5-1 with TRBJ2-1; tentatively, D is TRBD2 (6 bases). V lost 1 base and J lost 7, with 15 bases in between. This CDR3 comprises 15 residues. Germline lookup yields CDR1 SGHRS and CDR2 YFSETQ.

Ten or more counts support this clone. The V call is TRBV10-1, the J call TRBJ2-2; D perhaps matches TRBD1 (6 bases). Trimming took off 3 bases at V and 4 bases at J, with 12 bases between the two ends. The V gene's germline CDR1 is WNHNN and CDR2 SYGVQD (reference sequence). The CDR3 covers 15 residues. The DNA for the CDR3 is TGCGCCAGCAGTGAAAGGGGGAGTGGCACCGGGGAGCTGTTTTTT. This sequence encodes CASSERGSGTGELFF.

The rearrangement links TRBV28 to TRBJ2-3; no firm D call. The germline V gene encodes CDR1 MDHEN and CDR2 SYDVKM. V was cut by 6 bases and J by 2 bases, with 18 bases left in between. The CDR3 sequence is 16 residues long. The CDR3 here is CASSPVSVGYTDTQYF. CDR3 DNA sequence: TGTGCCAGCAGCCCCGTTAGTGTCGGGTACACAGATACGCAGTATTTT.

This clone was observed a few times. The chain has TRBV19 and TRBJ1-5; TRBD1 matches 8 bases. Germline-derived CDR1 and CDR2 are LNHDA and SQIVND (reference sequence). Trimming took 3 bases from V and 3 from J; bases not matched to a gene: 7. The CDR3 extends over 16 amino acids. CDR3 nucleotide sequence: TGTGCCAGTAGTATCGGATGGGACAGGACCAATCAGCCCCAGCATTTT. It encodes CASSIGWDRTNQPQHF.